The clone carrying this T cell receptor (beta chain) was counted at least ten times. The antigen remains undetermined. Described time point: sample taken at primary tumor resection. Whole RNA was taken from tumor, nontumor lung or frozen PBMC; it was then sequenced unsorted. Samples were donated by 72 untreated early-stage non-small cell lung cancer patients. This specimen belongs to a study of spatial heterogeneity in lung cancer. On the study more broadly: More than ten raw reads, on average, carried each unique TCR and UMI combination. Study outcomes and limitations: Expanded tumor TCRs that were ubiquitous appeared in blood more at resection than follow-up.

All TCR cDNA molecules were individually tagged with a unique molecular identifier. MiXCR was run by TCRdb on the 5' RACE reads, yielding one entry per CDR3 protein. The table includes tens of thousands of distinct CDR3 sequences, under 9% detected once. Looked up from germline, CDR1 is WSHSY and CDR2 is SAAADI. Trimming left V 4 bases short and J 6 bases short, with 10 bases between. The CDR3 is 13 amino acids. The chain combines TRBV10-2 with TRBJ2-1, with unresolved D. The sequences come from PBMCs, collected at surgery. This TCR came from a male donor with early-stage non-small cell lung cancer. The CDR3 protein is CASSGPSPNEQFF. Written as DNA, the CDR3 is TGCGCCAGCAGTGGACCCTCTCCCAATGAGCAGTTCTTC.